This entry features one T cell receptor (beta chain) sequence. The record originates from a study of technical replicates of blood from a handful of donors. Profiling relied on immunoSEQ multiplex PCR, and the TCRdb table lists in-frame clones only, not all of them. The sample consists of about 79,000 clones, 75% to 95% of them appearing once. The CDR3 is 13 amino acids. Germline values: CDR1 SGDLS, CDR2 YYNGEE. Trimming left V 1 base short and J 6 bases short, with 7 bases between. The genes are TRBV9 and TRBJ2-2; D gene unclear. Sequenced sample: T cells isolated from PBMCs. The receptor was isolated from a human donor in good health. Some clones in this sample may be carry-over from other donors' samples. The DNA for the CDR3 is TGTGCCAGCAGCGTATCTCTCGCCGGGGAGCTGTTTTTT. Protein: CASSVSLAGELFF.